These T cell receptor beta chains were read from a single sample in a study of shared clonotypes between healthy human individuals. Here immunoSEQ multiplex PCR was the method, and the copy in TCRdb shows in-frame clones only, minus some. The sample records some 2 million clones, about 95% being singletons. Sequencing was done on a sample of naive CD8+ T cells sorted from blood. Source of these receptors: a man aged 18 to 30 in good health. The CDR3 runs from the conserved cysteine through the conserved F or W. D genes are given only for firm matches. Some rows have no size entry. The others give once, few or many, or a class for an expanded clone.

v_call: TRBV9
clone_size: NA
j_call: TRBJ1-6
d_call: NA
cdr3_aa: CASSGTENSPLHF
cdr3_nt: TGTGCCAGCAGCGGGACAGAAAATTCACCCCTCCACTTT

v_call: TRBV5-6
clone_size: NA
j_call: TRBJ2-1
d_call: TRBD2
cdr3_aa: CASSLGGGSYNEQFF
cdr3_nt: TGTGCCAGCAGCTTGGGCGGGGGCTCCTACAATGAGCAGTTCTTC

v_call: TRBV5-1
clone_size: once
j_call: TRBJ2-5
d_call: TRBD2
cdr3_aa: CASSLVFSGIQETQYF
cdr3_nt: TGCGCCAGCAGCCTCGTTTTCAGCGGGATCCAAGAGACCCAGTACTTC

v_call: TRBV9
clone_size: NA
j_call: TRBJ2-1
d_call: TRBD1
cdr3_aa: CASSFPGTGVGEQFF
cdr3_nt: TGTGCCAGCAGCTTTCCCGGGACAGGGGTGGGTGAGCAGTTCTTC

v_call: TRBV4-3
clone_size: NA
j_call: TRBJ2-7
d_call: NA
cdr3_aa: CASSQEEGDKQYF
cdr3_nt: TGCGCCAGCAGCCAAGAGGAAGGAGACAAGCAGTACTTC

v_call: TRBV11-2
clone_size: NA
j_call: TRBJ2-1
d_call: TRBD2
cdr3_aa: CASSLALAGGDEQFF
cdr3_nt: TGTGCCAGCAGCTTAGCCCTAGCGGGAGGTGATGAGCAGTTCTTC

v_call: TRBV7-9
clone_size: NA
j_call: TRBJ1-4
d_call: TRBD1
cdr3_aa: CASSFSGGANEKLFF
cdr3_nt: TGTGCCAGCAGCTTTTCAGGGGGTGCTAATGAAAAACTGTTTTTT

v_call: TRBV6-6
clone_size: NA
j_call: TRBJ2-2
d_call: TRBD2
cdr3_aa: CASSGTSGNTGELFF
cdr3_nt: TGTGCCAGCAGCGGGACTAGCGGGAACACCGGGGAGCTGTTTTTT

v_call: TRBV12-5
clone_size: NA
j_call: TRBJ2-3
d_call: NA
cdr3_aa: CPLEGVDTQYF
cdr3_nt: TGTCCATTGGAGGGGGTAGATACGCAGTATTTT

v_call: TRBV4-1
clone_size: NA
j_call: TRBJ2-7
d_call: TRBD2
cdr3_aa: CASSHRTSGSDFSYEQYF
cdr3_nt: TGCGCCAGCAGCCATCGGACTAGCGGGAGCGACTTCTCCTACGAGCAGTACTTC

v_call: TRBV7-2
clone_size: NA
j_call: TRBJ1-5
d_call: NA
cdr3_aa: CASSLTEYSNQPQHF
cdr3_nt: TGTGCCAGCAGCCTCACAGAGTATAGCAATCAGCCCCAGCATTTT

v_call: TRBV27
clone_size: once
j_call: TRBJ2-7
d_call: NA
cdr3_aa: CASSWGRSSYEQYF
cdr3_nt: TGTGCCAGCAGTTGGGGCAGGAGCTCCTACGAGCAGTACTTC

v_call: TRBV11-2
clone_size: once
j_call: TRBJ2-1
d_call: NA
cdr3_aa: CATLTGGYNEQFF
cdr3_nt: TGTGCCACCCTGACAGGAGGGTACAATGAGCAGTTCTTC

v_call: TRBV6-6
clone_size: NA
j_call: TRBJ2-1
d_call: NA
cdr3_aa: CASILPGDYNEQFF
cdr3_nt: TGTGCCAGCATCCTGCCGGGGGACTACAATGAGCAGTTCTTC

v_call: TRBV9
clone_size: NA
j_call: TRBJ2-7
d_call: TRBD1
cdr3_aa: CASSAGGRTEQYF
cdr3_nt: TGTGCCAGCAGCGCAGGGGGCCGGACAGAGCAGTACTTC

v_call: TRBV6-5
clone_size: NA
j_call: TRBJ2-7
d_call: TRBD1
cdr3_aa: CASSYSTGGDEQYF
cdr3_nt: TGTGCCAGCAGTTACTCGACAGGGGGCGACGAGCAGTACTTC

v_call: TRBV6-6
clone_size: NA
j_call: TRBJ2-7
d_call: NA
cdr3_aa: CASSYGQGSYEQYF
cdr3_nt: TGTGCCAGCAGTTACGGGCAGGGTAGCTACGAGCAGTACTTC

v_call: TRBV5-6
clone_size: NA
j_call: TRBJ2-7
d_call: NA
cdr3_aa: CASSLGGLGGEQYF
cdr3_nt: TGTGCCAGCAGCTTGGGCGGACTAGGGGGCGAGCAGTACTTC

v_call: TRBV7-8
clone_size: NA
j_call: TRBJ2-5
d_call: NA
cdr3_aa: CASSLEGYSWETQYF
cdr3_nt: TGTGCCAGCAGCTTAGAAGGATACAGTTGGGAGACCCAGTACTTC

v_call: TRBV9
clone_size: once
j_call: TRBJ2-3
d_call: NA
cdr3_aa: CASSVATSGSTDTQYF
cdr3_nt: TGTGCCAGCAGCGTAGCTACAAGCGGGAGCACAGATACGCAGTATTTT

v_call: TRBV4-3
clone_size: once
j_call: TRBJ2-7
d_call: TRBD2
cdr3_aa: CASSQILAGASYEQYF
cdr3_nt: TGCGCCAGCAGCCAAATTCTAGCGGGGGCATCCTACGAGCAGTACTTC

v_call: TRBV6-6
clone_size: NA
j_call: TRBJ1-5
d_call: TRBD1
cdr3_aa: CASSYLGQGGQPQHF
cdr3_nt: TGTGCCAGCAGTTACTTAGGACAGGGGGGGCAGCCCCAGCATTTT

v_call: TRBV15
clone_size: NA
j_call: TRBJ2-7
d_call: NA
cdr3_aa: CATSSVPSYEQYF
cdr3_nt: TGTGCCACCAGCAGTGTACCCTCCTACGAGCAGTACTTC

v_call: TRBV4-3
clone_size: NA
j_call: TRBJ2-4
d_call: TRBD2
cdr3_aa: CASSQDLTGGPKNIQYF
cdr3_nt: TGCGCCAGCAGCCAAGATCTAACGGGAGGCCCCAAAAACATTCAGTACTTC

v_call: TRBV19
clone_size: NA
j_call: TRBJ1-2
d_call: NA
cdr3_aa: CASSPGMPSEHTF
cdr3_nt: TGTGCCAGTAGTCCCGGGATGCCTTCCGAACACACCTTC

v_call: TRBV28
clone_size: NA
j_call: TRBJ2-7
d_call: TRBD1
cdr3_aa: CASSWAYRGYEQYF
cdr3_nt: TGTGCCAGCAGTTGGGCTTACAGGGGTTACGAGCAGTACTTC

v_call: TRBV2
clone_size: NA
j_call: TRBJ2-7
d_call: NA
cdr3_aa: CASSDTGFTPQPYEQYF
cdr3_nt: TGTGCCAGCAGTGACACAGGGTTTACCCCTCAACCCTACGAGCAGTACTTC

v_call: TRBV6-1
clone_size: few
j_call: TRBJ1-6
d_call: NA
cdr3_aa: CASSEAEGDNSPLHF
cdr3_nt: TGTGCCAGCAGTGAAGCCGAGGGCGATAATTCACCCCTCCACTTT

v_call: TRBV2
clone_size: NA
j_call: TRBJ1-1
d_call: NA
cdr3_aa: CASSQEDGEAFF
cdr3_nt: TGTGCCAGCAGTCAAGAGGACGGTGAAGCTTTCTTT

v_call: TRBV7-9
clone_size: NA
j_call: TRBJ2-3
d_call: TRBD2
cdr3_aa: CASSSPTSVADTQYF
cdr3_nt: TGTGCCAGCAGCTCGCCGACTAGCGTCGCAGATACGCAGTATTTT

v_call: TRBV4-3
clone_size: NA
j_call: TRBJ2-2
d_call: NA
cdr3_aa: CASSQEWWDKELTGELFF
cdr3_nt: TGCGCCAGCAGCCAAGAGTGGTGGGACAAGGAGTTGACCGGGGAGCTGTTTTTT

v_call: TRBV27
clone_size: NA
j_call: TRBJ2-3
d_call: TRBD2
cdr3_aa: CASSWGLAGVDTQYF
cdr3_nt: TGTGCCAGCAGCTGGGGACTAGCGGGAGTAGATACGCAGTATTTT

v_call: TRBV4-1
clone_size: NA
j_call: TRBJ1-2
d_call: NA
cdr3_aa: CASSARSQLLNYGYTF
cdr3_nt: TGCGCCAGCAGTGCAAGGTCTCAGCTGCTTAACTATGGCTACACCTTC

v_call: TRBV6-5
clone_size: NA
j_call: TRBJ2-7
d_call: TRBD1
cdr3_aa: CASSGTGTGNYEQYF
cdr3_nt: TGTGCCAGCAGTGGGACCGGGACAGGGAACTACGAGCAGTACTTC

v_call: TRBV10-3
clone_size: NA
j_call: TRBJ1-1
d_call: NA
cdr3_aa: CAIRGGSTEAFF
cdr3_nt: TGTGCCATCAGGGGAGGGAGCACTGAAGCTTTCTTT

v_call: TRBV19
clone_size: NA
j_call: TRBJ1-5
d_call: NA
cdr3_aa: CASSIGDAAYSNQPQHF
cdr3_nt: TGTGCCAGTAGTATAGGGGACGCCGCATATAGCAATCAGCCCCAGCATTTT

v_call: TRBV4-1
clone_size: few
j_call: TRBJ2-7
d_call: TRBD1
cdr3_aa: CASSFRDRGYEQYF
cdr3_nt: TGCGCCAGCAGCTTCCGGGACAGGGGCTACGAGCAGTACTTC

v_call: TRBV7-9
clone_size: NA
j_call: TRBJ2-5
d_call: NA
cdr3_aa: CAIAGAANKETQYF
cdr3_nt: TGTGCCATTGCGGGGGCAGCTAACAAAGAGACCCAGTACTTC

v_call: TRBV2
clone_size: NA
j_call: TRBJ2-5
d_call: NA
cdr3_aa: CASSEGASFQETQYF
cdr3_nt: TGTGCCAGCAGTGAGGGCGCGAGTTTCCAAGAGACCCAGTACTTC

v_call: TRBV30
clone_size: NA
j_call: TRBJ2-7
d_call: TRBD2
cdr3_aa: CAWSVPRLASYEQYF
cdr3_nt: TGTGCCTGGAGTGTACCGCGACTAGCAAGCTACGAGCAGTACTTC

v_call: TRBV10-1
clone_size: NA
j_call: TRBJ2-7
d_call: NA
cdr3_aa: CASSEFRDNSYEQYF
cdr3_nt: TGCGCCAGCAGTGAATTCCGGGACAACTCCTACGAGCAGTACTTC

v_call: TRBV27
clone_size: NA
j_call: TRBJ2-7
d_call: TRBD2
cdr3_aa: CASSPGLAGVGYF
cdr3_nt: TGTGCCAGCAGCCCGGGGCTAGCGGGAGTAGGGTACTTC

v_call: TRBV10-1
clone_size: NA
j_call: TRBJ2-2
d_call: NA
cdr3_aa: CASSDRTSNTGELFF
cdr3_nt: TGCGCCAGCAGTGATAGGACTTCGAACACCGGGGAGCTGTTTTTT

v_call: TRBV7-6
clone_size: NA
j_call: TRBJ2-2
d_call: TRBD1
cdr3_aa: CASSLRQGSNTGELFF
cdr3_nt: TGTGCCAGCAGCCTCAGACAGGGTTCGAACACCGGGGAGCTGTTTTTT

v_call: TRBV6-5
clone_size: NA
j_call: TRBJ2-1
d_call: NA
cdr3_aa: CASSTGAYNEQFF
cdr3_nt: TGTGCCAGCAGTACCGGGGCTTACAATGAGCAGTTCTTC

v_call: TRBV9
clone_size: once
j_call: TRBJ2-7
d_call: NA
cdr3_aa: CASSVAAFSYEQYF
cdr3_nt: TGTGCCAGCAGCGTAGCGGCCTTCTCCTACGAGCAGTACTTC

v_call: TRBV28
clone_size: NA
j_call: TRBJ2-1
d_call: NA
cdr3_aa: CASMVHNEQFF
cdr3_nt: TGTGCCAGCATGGTCCACAATGAGCAGTTCTTC

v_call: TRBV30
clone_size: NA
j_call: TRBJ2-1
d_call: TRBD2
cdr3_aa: CAWSPAGGVEQFF
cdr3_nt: TGTGCCTGGAGTCCCGCGGGGGGGGTTGAGCAGTTCTTC